The T cell receptor beta chain described here comes from a study of Graves' ophthalmopathy and Graves' hyperthyroidism. The sequenced template was RNA, covering the TCR beta CDR3 region. First-round RT-PCR relied on HTBI primers, and a second-round multiplex PCR came next. One entry per CDR3 protein results from TCRdb running MiXCR on the multiplex PCR reads. Among about 700,000 distinct CDR3 sequences, over 40% were seen once, and the ten largest hold more than 2.5%. Trimming removed 3 bases from V and 2 bases from J; junction bases left unmatched: 5. This CDR3 is built from 15 residues. Germline V gives CDR1 LNHDA, CDR2 SQIVND (reference sequence). Ineligible for inclusion were patients with other autoimmune diseases, uncontrolled infections, pregnancy or lactation.

The V and J genes are TRBV19 and TRBJ2-5, with 8 positions matching TRBD1. The specimen was peripheral blood. The sequence was obtained from an adult man with Graves' ophthalmopathy. The CDR3 here is CASSISRGRQETQYF. Written as DNA, the CDR3 is TGTGCCAGTAGTATTTCCAGGGGGCGTCAAGAGACCCAGTACTTC.